What follows describes a single T cell receptor (beta chain). What it binds is not known. The record originates from a study of CD8+ T cells in alopecia areata. On the study more broadly: The study gave treated patients oral tofacitinib at 5 to 10 mg twice daily. Tofacitinib treatment spanned 6 to 18 months, with 6 months off drug afterward. General study findings and limits: Against the mouse data, patients shared TCRs less clearly, possibly for HLA reasons.

RNA, once extracted, was reverse transcribed into cDNA for use as the sequencing template. Generated by immunoSEQ multiplex PCR, the TCRdb table keeps only in-frame clones and is missing some. The data hold about 190,000 clones, with around 50% observed a single time. In germline, CDR1 is SQVTM, CDR2 ANQGSEA. CDR3 length equals 13 residues. Trimming took 6 bases from V and 1 from J, leaving 10 bases between them. Punch biopsies of lesional scalp, plus peripheral blood, were taken from alopecia areata patients. Sequencing used CD4+ T cells sorted from blood, obtained at week 0. This TCR came from a human donor with alopecia areata. The chain joins TRBV29-1 to TRBJ1-5, with a weak D call TRBD1 (5 bases). As DNA, the CDR3 is TGCAGCGTGAGGGGTGGAAGCAATCAGCCCCAGCATTTT. This gives the protein CSVRGGSNQPQHF.